These 15 T cell receptor beta chains were sequenced from one sample in a study of cytomegalovirus exposure and HLA in healthy donors. PCR amplification relied on 60 Vbeta primers (plus 13 Jbeta primers). Sequencing used immunoSEQ multiplex PCR; TCRdb keeps in-frame clones, though not all of them. Of fewer than 200,000 clones in the sample, roughly 13% were seen once. The sequencing sample was made of PBMCs. These receptors originate from a man aged 45-65 years in good health and CMV-seropositive.

This chain's CDR3 is CASSLTGGVMNTEAFF. CDR3 DNA: TGTGCCAGCAGTTTGACAGGGGGTGTCATGAACACTGAAGCTTTCTTT. The rearrangement uses TRBV6-6 and TRBJ1-1; 9 bases match TRBD1. The CDR3 consists of 16 residues. Trimming cost V 4 bases and J 0 bases; bases outside gene matches: 6. The germline CDR1 and CDR2 sequences are MNHNY and SVGAGI (reference sequence).

This clone was counted a few times. This sample also contains other DNA sequences that code for the same CDR3. V and J are TRBV9 and TRBJ2-2, with a weak D call TRBD2 (6 bases). Germline loops: CDR1 SGDLS, CDR2 YYNGEE. This CDR3 has 18 residues. V gave up 1 base and J gave up 4 bases, with 20 bases separating them. For the CDR3, the DNA is TGTGCCAGCAGCGTAACGCCGCGGGGCGAATCGGGCACCGGGGAGCTGTTTTTT. As protein: CASSVTPRGESGTGELFF. Full variable domain (outside the CDR3, taken from reference TRBV9 and TRBJ2-2): DSGVTQTPKHLITATGQRVTLRCSPRSGDLSVYWYQQSLDQGLQFLIQYYNGEERAKGNILERFSAQQFPDLHSELNLSSLELGDSALYFCASSVTPRGESGTGELFFGEGSRLTVL.

The J gene is TRBJ1-1, the V gene TRBV11-3; TRBD1 might be the D (6 bases). V lost 7 bases to trimming and J lost 0 bases, with 15 bases between them. This CDR3 contains 15 residues. The germline gives CDR1 SGHNT, CDR2 YENEEA. The CDR3 bases are TGTGCCAGCACCACCGCCCCAGGGGTGAACACTGAAGCTTTCTTT. Protein sequence: CASTTAPGVNTEAFF.

This clone was seen only a few times. The chain uses TRBV7-9 and TRBJ2-5, with 11 bases lining up with TRBD2. The junction had 5 bases not matched to a gene; V was cut back by 4 bases and J by 1 base. The germline V gene encodes CDR1 SEHNR and CDR2 FQNEAQ (reference sequence). CDR3 length: 16 residues. CDR3 in DNA: TGTGCCAGCAGCTGGCGGCTAGCGGGGGGCCAAGAGACCCAGTACTTC. The encoded protein is CASSWRLAGGQETQYF.

The chain carries TRBV19 and TRBJ2-2, with 9 bases identical to TRBD1. V was pared by 5 bases and J by 0 bases, with 1 base of the junction left unmatched. The CDR3 is 15 residues long. CDR1 is LNHDA and CDR2 is SQIVND in the germline V gene (reference sequence). The CDR3: CASSHRGPNTGELFF. CDR3 DNA sequence: TGTGCCAGTAGTCACAGGGGGCCGAACACCGGGGAGCTGTTTTTT.

The V call is TRBV5-1, the J call TRBJ2-2, with D possibly matching TRBD1 (5 bases). V lost 8 bases and J 1 base, leaving 18 bases between the germline ends. CDR1 and CDR2 from the germline V gene are SGHRS and YFSETQ. There are 16 residues in the CDR3. The CDR3 coding sequence is TGCGCCAGTCTAGAAGGAGTCAGGGTGAACACCGGGGAGCTGTTTTTT. Its translation: CASLEGVRVNTGELFF.

This clone has a handful of counts. The chain links TRBV19 to TRBJ2-6; D is possibly TRBD1 (6 bases). V shed 5 bases and J shed 0 bases, with 14 bases lying between them. Germline V gives CDR1 LNHDA, CDR2 SQIVND (reference sequence). CDR3 size: 17 residues. The CDR3: CASSSRTVSSGANVLTF. The CDR3, as DNA: TGTGCCAGTAGTTCTCGGACAGTCAGCTCTGGGGCCAACGTCCTGACTTTC.

This rearrangement joins TRBV7-2 to TRBJ2-7; D may be TRBD1 (5 bases). The V end lost 0 bases, the J end lost 9 bases, and 15 bases lay between the germline ends. Germline assignment: CDR1 SGHTA and CDR2 FQGNSA. The CDR3 consists of 14 residues. The CDR3 region is CASSLAVIQGPQYF. The CDR3 coding sequence is TGTGCCAGCAGCTTAGCGGTGATTCAGGGTCCGCAGTACTTC.

This clone turned up a few times. V gene TRBV4-3 combines with J gene TRBJ2-3, with a weak D call TRBD2 (5 bases). The CDR3 runs to 17 residues. The germline gives CDR1 LGHNA, CDR2 YSLEER. Trimming took off 1 base at V and 4 bases at J, with 18 bases between the two ends. CDR3 in amino acids: CASSQGVISLEADTQYF. The CDR3 nucleotides read TGCGCCAGCAGCCAAGGAGTAATCTCACTGGAGGCAGATACGCAGTATTTT.

The chain joins TRBV30 to TRBJ1-1, with 7 bases fitting TRBD1. Germline loops: CDR1 GTSNPN, CDR2 SVGIG (reference sequence). This CDR3 is 14 amino acids long. Germline trimming cut 4 bases from V and 2 bases from J; bases unmatched to any gene: 7. CDR3: CAWMGTELNTEAFF. The DNA for the CDR3 is TGTGCCTGGATGGGGACAGAACTAAACACTGAAGCTTTCTTT. The full variable domain, completed using reference TRBV30 and TRBJ1-1, is SQTIHQWPATLVQPVGSPLSLECTVEGTSNPNLYWYRQAAGRGLQLLFYSVGIGQISSEVPQNLSASRPQDRQFILSSKKLLLSDSGFYLCAWMGTELNTEAFFGQGTRLTVV.

In DNA form, the CDR3 reads TGCGCCAGCAGCCAAGATATGATAGCAACCGGGGAGCTGTTTTTT. Protein sequence: CASSQDMIATGELFF. The chain links TRBV4-1 to TRBJ2-2; no reliable D call. The CDR3 extends over 15 amino acids. V dropped 0 bases and J dropped 5 bases, with 10 bases sitting between them. The germline V gene encodes CDR1 MGHRA and CDR2 YSYEKL.

This clone has more than one count but fewer than ten. The genes are TRBV5-1 and TRBJ1-1; D ambiguous. CDR1 is SGHRS, CDR2 YFSETQ, per germline. The V end lost 2 bases, the J end lost 1 base, and 9 bases lay between the germline ends. This CDR3 spans 14 amino acids. The CDR3 DNA reads as TGCGCCAGCAGCTTCAGTTCTGCGAACACTGAAGCTTTCTTT. Protein sequence: CASSFSSANTEAFF.

This clone was counted only a few times. The DNA of the CDR3 is TGTGCCAGCAGCTCGGGACAGGGAGGAGGGGGTGAAAAACTGTTTTTT. This sequence encodes CASSSGQGGGGEKLFF. The chain recombines TRBV7-6 with TRBJ1-4; 9 nucleotides line up with TRBD1. V was pared by 4 bases and J by 7 bases, with 10 bases of the junction left unmatched. The CDR3 loop spans 16 amino acids. Germline CDR1 SGHVS, CDR2 FNYEAQ. The whole variable domain, filled in from reference TRBV7-6 and TRBJ1-4, reads GAGVSQSPRYKVTKRGQDVALRCDPISGHVSLYWYRQALGQGPEFLTYFNYEAQQDKSGLPNDRFSAERPEGSISTLTIQRTEQRDSAMYRCASSSGQGGGGEKLFFGSGTQLSVL.

On this clone itself: In the same sample, other DNA sequences code for this CDR3. This chain links TRBV6-5 with TRBJ1-3; the D gene is possibly TRBD1 (5 bases). The length of the CDR3 is 13 residues. Germline values: CDR1 MNHEY, CDR2 SVGAGI. The V and J ends lost 5 bases and 3 bases respectively, with 8 bases between them. DNA of the CDR3: TGTGCCAGCAGTCGTCAGGGTGGAAACACCATATATTTT. It specifies CASSRQGGNTIYF.

This clone was recorded a few times. The V call is TRBV6-5, the J call TRBJ2-2, with a weak D call TRBD2 (5 bases). V gave up 7 bases and J gave up 4 bases, with 10 bases separating them. CDR1 is MNHEY, CDR2 SVGAGI, per germline. The CDR3 extends over 13 amino acids. DNA for the CDR3: TGTGCCAGCACACGAGGGATCACCGGGGAGCTGTTTTTT. Translated: CASTRGITGELFF.